The T cell receptor beta chain described here comes from a study of blood T cell repertoires in COVID-19. Study summary: The United States, Italy and Spain provided the acute and convalescent COVID-19 samples.

Trimming removed 3 bases from V and 5 bases from J; junction bases left unmatched: 7. Germline CDR1 SQVTM, CDR2 ANQGSEA. CDR3 length: 16 residues. In the source study's methods: From reference gene primer amplification, estimates of nucleated cell counts were derived. Method: immunoSEQ multiplex PCR; TCRdb's copy keeps in-frame clones and lacks some. The V and J calls and clone size come from that table; D and trimming were worked out from the DNA. The sample carries 75,000 to 95,000 clones, roughly 72% recorded once. This clone has only a few counts. The V and J genes are TRBV29-1 and TRBJ2-2; 12 bases map to TRBD1. This clonotype was obtained from an older woman in a cohort sampled during active or convalescent COVID-19. Sequencing was done on a sample of peripheral blood. DNA for the CDR3: TGCAGCGTTGACCTCCCGGGACAGGGGGCTACCGGGGAGCTGTTTTTT. This codes for CSVDLPGQGATGELFF.